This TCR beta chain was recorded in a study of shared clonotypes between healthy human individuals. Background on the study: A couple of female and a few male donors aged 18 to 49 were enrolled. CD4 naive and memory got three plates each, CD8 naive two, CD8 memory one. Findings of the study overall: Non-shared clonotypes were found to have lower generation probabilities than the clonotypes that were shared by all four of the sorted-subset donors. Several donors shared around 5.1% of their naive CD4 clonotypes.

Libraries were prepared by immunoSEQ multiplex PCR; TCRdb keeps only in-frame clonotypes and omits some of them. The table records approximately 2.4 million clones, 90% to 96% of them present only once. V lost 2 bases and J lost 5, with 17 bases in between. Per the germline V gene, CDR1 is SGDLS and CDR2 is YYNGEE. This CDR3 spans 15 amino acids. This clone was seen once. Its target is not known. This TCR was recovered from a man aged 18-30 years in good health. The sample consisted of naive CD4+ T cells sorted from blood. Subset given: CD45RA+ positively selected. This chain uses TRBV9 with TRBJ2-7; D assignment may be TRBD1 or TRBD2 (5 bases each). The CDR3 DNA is TGTGCCAGCAGCGTCCGGGACCGGGCGATCCACGAGCAGTACTTC. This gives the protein CASSVRDRAIHEQYF.